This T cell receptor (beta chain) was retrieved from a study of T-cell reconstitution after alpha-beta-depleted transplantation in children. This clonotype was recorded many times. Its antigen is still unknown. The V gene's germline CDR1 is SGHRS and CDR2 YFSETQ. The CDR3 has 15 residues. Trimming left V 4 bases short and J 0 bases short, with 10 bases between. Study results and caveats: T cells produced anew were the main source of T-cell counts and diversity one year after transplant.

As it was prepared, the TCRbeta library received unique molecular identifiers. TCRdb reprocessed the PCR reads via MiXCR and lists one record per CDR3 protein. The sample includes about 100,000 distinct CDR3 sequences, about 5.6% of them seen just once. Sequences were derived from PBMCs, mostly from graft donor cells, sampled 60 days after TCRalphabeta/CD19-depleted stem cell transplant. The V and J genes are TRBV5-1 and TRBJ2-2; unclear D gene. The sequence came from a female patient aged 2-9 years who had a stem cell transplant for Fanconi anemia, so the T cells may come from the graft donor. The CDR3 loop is CASSETMSNTGELFF. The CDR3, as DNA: TGCGCCAGCAGCGAAACAATGTCGAACACCGGGGAGCTGTTTTTT.